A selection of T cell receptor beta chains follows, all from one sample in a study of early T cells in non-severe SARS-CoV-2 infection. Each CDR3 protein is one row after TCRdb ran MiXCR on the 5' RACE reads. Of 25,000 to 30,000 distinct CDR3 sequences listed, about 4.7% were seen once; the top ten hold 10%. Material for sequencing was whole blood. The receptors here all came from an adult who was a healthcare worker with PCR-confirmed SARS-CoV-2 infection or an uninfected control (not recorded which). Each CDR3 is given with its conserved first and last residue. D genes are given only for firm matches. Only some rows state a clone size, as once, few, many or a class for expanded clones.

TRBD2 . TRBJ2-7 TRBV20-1 CSATSSGSRYEQYF TGCAGTGCCACCTCTAGCGGGAGTAGGTACGAGCAGTACTTC
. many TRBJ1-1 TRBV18 CASSPDGGPPNTEAFF TGTGCCAGCTCACCCGACGGGGGACCGCCGAACACTGAAGCTTTCTTT
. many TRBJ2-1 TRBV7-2 CASQRGPQREQFF TGTGCCAGCCAGAGGGGCCCACAACGGGAGCAGTTCTTC
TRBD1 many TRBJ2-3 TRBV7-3 CASSLGTGDIDTQYF TGTGCCAGCAGCCTAGGGACAGGGGATATAGATACGCAGTATTTT
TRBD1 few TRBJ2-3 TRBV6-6 CASSWDRVADTQYF TGTGCCAGCAGTTGGGACAGGGTAGCAGATACGCAGTATTTT
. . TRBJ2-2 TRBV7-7 CASSLNDGTGELFF TGTGCTAGCAGCTTAAATGACGGCACCGGGGAGCTGTTTTTT
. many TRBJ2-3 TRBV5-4 CASSYPGGGSSTDTQYF TGTGCCAGCAGCTACCCCGGTGGGGGTTCTAGCACAGATACGCAGTATTTT
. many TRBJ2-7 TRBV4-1 CASSQELMESYEQYF TGCGCCAGCAGCCAAGAACTTATGGAGTCCTACGAGCAGTACTTC
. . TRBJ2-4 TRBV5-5 CASSAPGTPGAKNIQYF TGTGCCAGCAGCGCTCCCGGGACGCCTGGCGCCAAAAACATTCAGTACTTC
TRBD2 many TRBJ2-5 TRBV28 CASKLAGETQYF TGTGCCAGCAAACTAGCGGGAGAGACCCAGTACTTC
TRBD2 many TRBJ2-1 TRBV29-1 CSVGTSLGHNEQFF TGCAGCGTTGGGACTAGCCTAGGGCACAATGAGCAGTTCTTC
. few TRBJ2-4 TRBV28 CASSLGVYGNIQYF TGTGCCAGCAGTTTGGGGGTCTACGGGAACATTCAGTACTTC
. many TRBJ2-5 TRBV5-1 CASSPGALTSQETQYF TGCGCCAGCAGCCCCGGGGCACTCACTTCGCAAGAGACCCAGTACTTC
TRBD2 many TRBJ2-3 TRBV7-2 CASSISGRATDTQYF TGTGCCAGCAGCATTAGCGGGAGGGCCACAGATACGCAGTATTTT
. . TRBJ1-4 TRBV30 CAWSGVTGQLF TGTGCCTGGAGTGGGGTGACAGGTCAACTTTTT